A selection of T cell receptor beta chains follows, all from one sample in a study of CD8+ T cells in alopecia areata. Sequenced by immunoSEQ multiplex PCR; TCRdb stores in-frame clones only, minus some. The sample consists of 90,000 to 150,000 clones, 53% of them appearing once. The input for sequencing was CD4+ T cells sorted from blood, taken at week 4, from a patient treated with tofacitinib. The receptor set was obtained from a human donor with alopecia areata. CDR3s include the opening cysteine and the closing phenylalanine or tryptophan. Each record gives: CDR3 length, D gene, V gene, CDR3 protein. D genes are given only for firm matches.

CDR3 length: 16
D gene: -
V gene: TRBV6-6
CDR3 protein: CASRRGSLAAYTEAFF

CDR3 length: 12
D gene: -
V gene: TRBV18
CDR3 protein: CASSREGTEAFF

CDR3 length: 12
D gene: -
V gene: TRBV6-6
CDR3 protein: CASSSQVFEAFF

CDR3 length: 15
D gene: TRBD1
V gene: TRBV7-9
CDR3 protein: CASSSWTGGTDTQYF

CDR3 length: 12
D gene: -
V gene: TRBV29-1
CDR3 protein: CSVLNMNTEAFF

CDR3 length: 15
D gene: -
V gene: TRBV7-9
CDR3 protein: CASSLGPGANYGYTF

CDR3 length: 12
D gene: -
V gene: TRBV30
CDR3 protein: CAWSGYREEAFF

CDR3 length: 14
D gene: -
V gene: TRBV29-1
CDR3 protein: CSVEETKGRDEQYF

CDR3 length: 15
D gene: -
V gene: TRBV2
CDR3 protein: CASSENDPKYNEQFF

CDR3 length: 13
D gene: -
V gene: TRBV29-1
CDR3 protein: CSVARTANTEAFF

CDR3 length: 17
D gene: TRBD2
V gene: TRBV4-1
CDR3 protein: CASSQDRTSAYSYEQYF

CDR3 length: 14
D gene: TRBD2
V gene: TRBV29-1
CDR3 protein: CSASLAGYYNEQFF

CDR3 length: 16
D gene: TRBD2
V gene: TRBV5-1
CDR3 protein: CASSPLAGVKGGELFF

CDR3 length: 18
D gene: TRBD2
V gene: TRBV5-6
CDR3 protein: CASSLGTSGGPSHDTQYF

CDR3 length: 18
D gene: TRBD2
V gene: TRBV30
CDR3 protein: CAGRFRTSAPSSTDTQYF

CDR3 length: 17
D gene: TRBD1
V gene: TRBV7-9
CDR3 protein: CASSSRQGASAKNIQYF

CDR3 length: 14
D gene: TRBD2
V gene: TRBV29-1
CDR3 protein: CSVSGTSATYEQYF

CDR3 length: 18
D gene: TRBD2
V gene: TRBV4-1
CDR3 protein: CASSQDGLAGGGYNEQFF

CDR3 length: 17
D gene: TRBD2
V gene: TRBV30
CDR3 protein: CASDRRVLLAGGHEQYF

CDR3 length: 16
D gene: -
V gene: TRBV9
CDR3 protein: CASSPQMAISSYEQYF

CDR3 length: 15
D gene: TRBD1
V gene: TRBV7-9
CDR3 protein: CASSPQGVAYNEQFF

CDR3 length: 17
D gene: TRBD1
V gene: TRBV7-8
CDR3 protein: CASSPGSRGATNEKLFF

CDR3 length: 13
D gene: -
V gene: TRBV4-1
CDR3 protein: CASSQDQRLEAFF

CDR3 length: 14
D gene: -
V gene: TRBV7-9
CDR3 protein: CASSQTVSSSEQYF

CDR3 length: 13
D gene: -
V gene: TRBV6-5
CDR3 protein: CASSPNIGYGYTF

CDR3 length: 14
D gene: TRBD1
V gene: TRBV7-9
CDR3 protein: CASSPQGQPYEQYF

CDR3 length: 15
D gene: TRBD1
V gene: TRBV4-1
CDR3 protein: CASSHPGQGVYGYTF

CDR3 length: 12
D gene: -
V gene: TRBV5-1
CDR3 protein: CASSFLGGEQFF

CDR3 length: 13
D gene: -
V gene: TRBV4-1
CDR3 protein: CASSQSQSYEQYF

CDR3 length: 13
D gene: -
V gene: TRBV5-1
CDR3 protein: CASSLEAADTQYF

CDR3 length: 17
D gene: TRBD1
V gene: TRBV7-9
CDR3 protein: CASQGGHRDRGTDTQYF

CDR3 length: 15
D gene: TRBD2
V gene: TRBV5-1
CDR3 protein: CASSFTSGGQETQYF